This record looks at one TCR beta chain sequence and its context. Its target is not known. Building of the TCR beta libraries involved iRepertoire HTBI primers and Arm-PCR of CDR3 regions. TCRdb re-called the multiplex PCR reads with MiXCR, one entry per CDR3 protein. This sample has about 440,000 distinct CDR3 sequences, with 15% found just once. These data belong to a study of regulatory T cells in long-lasting Graves disease. Looked up from germline, CDR1 is MNHNS and CDR2 is SASEGT. V was cut by 7 bases and J by 0 bases, with 10 bases left in between. The CDR3 length is 14 residues. The study's findings and limits: Patients whose Graves' disease persisted exhibited lower TCR diversity than those newly diagnosed.

Documented time point: newly diagnosed GD, antithyroid drugs for less than 3 months. PBMC-extracted RNA yielded the TCR library. This same sample was also taken into another study, of T cells in Graves' hyperthyroidism and ophthalmopathy. That publication notes: The definition of stable Graves' hyperthyroidism was no ophthalmopathy progression within 18 months.

The chain employs TRBV6-1 and TRBJ1-5, with D hard to call. This receptor was identified in a woman aged 25 to 39 with Graves disease. Sequences were derived from peripheral blood mononuclear cells (PBMCs), sampled at new diagnosis, from a patient treated with antithyroid drugs. This CDR3 is CASTNFYSNQPQHF. Written as DNA, the CDR3 is TGTGCCAGCACCAACTTCTATAGCAATCAGCCCCAGCATTTT.